One and the same sample provided the 21 T cell receptor beta chains below, sequenced in a study of blood T cell repertoires in COVID-19. Using immunoSEQ multiplex PCR, the repertoire was profiled, and TCRdb retains in-frame clones only, with some absent. The data hold some 220,000 clones, with 86% observed a single time. The specimen was PBMCs or T cells enriched from blood (not recorded which). These receptor sequences come from a woman aged 50 to 60 in a cohort exposed to, infected with or recovered from COVID-19 (not recorded which).

V usage is TRBV25-1 and J usage is TRBJ1-2; no clear D. The CDR3 length is 14 residues. Trimming removed 4 bases from V and 3 bases from J, with 12 bases in between. CDR1 is MGHDK, CDR2 SYGVNS, per germline. The CDR3 nucleotides read TGTGCCAGCAGTGCGGGTGTAAGACACTATGGCTACACCTTC. Translated: CASSAGVRHYGYTF.

This chain connects TRBV9 to TRBJ1-3; D is uncertain. There are 17 residues in the CDR3. Per germline, CDR1 SGDLS and CDR2 YYNGEE. Trimming removed 0 bases from V and 2 bases from J, with 15 bases in between. The CDR3 loop reads CASSVETTRRTGNTIYF. CDR3 coding DNA: TGTGCCAGCAGCGTAGAAACAACAAGGAGGACTGGAAACACCATATATTTT. Complete variable domain (other parts from reference TRBV9 and TRBJ1-3): DSGVTQTPKHLITATGQRVTLRCSPRSGDLSVYWYQQSLDQGLQFLIQYYNGEERAKGNILERFSAQQFPDLHSELNLSSLELGDSALYFCASSVETTRRTGNTIYFGEGSWLTVV.

The rearrangement uses TRBV28 and TRBJ1-1; 7 nucleotides line up with TRBD1. CDR1 and CDR2 (germline): MDHEN, SYDVKM. Trimming took 8 bases from V and 7 from J; bases not matched to a gene: 19. The CDR3 length is 16 residues. As DNA, the CDR3 is TGTGCCAGCTTTTTCCAAATTGACAGGGATTATATTGAAGCTTTCTTT. This gives the protein CASFFQIDRDYIEAFF.

This clone was seen a handful of times. The chain links TRBV7-3 to TRBJ2-1; a possible D gene is TRBD2 (7 bases). The V end was cut by 3 bases, the J end by 2 bases, with 11 bases between. The CDR3 loop spans 15 amino acids. Germline loops: CDR1 SGHTA, CDR2 FQGTGA. The CDR3 coding sequence is TGTGCCAGCAGCTTGGAAGGGGGGGCCTACAATGAGCAGTTCTTC. This translates into CASSLEGGAYNEQFF. Complete variable domain (other parts from reference TRBV7-3 and TRBJ2-1): GAGVSQTPSNKVTEKGKYVELRCDPISGHTALYWYRQSLGQGPEFLIYFQGTGAADDSGLPNDRFFAVRPEGSVSTLKIQRTERGDSAVYLCASSLEGGAYNEQFFGPGTRLTVL.

The rearrangement joins TRBV5-4 to TRBJ1-2, with 9 nucleotides matching TRBD1. Losses at the gene ends were 4 bases for V and 7 bases for J; bases not matched to a gene: 11. Germline CDR1 SGHNT, CDR2 YYREEE (reference sequence). The CDR3 has 15 residues. In DNA form, the CDR3 reads TGTGCCAGCAGCCCGAGCCGGGACAGGGTAATTGGCTACACCTTC. It translates to CASSPSRDRVIGYTF.

The chain links TRBV10-1 to TRBJ1-2, with 7 bases lining up with TRBD1. Germline-derived CDR1 and CDR2 are WNHNN and SYGVQD (reference sequence). This CDR3 is 14 amino acids long. V lost 6 bases to trimming and J lost 0 bases; unmatched junction nucleotides: 4. As DNA, the CDR3 is TGCGCCAGCAGGGGGACAGTTTCTAACTATGGCTACACCTTC. It translates to CASRGTVSNYGYTF.

This clone showed up just once. The J gene is TRBJ1-2, the V gene TRBV25-1; D might be TRBD1 (6 bases). The CDR3 extends over 16 amino acids. Germline lookup yields CDR1 MGHDK and CDR2 SYGVNS. V was clipped by 3 bases and J by 0 bases, with 14 bases between them. The CDR3 nucleotides read TGTGCCAGCAGTGAGCCGGGGGGCTCACCTAACTATGGCTACACCTTC. Amino acid sequence: CASSEPGGSPNYGYTF.

This sequence joins TRBV19 and TRBJ2-2; 7 nucleotides align to TRBD1. CDR1 and CDR2 from the germline V gene are LNHDA and SQIVND (reference sequence). CDR3 size: 15 residues. After removal of 4 bases from V and 2 bases from J, the junction contained 4 bases not matched to a gene. Here the CDR3 reads CASSNRDSNTGELFF. CDR3 sequence (DNA): TGTGCCAGTAGTAATAGGGACAGCAACACCGGGGAGCTGTTTTTT. The full variable domain, in which reference TRBV19 and TRBJ2-2 provide the parts outside the CDR3, is DGGITQSPKYLFRKEGQNVTLSCEQNLNHDAMYWYRQDPGQGLRLIYYSQIVNDFQKGDIAEGYSVSREKKESFPLTVTSAQKNPTAFYLCASSNRDSNTGELFFGEGSRLTVL.

In nucleotides, the CDR3 is TGTGCCAGCTCGCGCGACAGGGGCTCCTACGAGCAGTACTTC. Its protein product is CASSRDRGSYEQYF. The J gene is TRBJ2-7, the V gene TRBV18, with 8 bases identical to TRBD1. The CDR3 is 14 residues long. V lost 6 bases to trimming and J lost 0 bases; unmatched junction nucleotides: 4. The germline gives CDR1 KGHSH, CDR2 LQKENI. Variable domain in full (rest from reference TRBV18 and TRBJ2-7): NAGVMQNPRHLVRRRGQEARLRCSPMKGHSHVYWYRQLPEEGLKFMVYLQKENIIDESGMPKERFSAEFPKEGPSILRIQQVVRGDSAAYFCASSRDRGSYEQYFGPGTRLTVT.

The chain carries TRBV4-3 and TRBJ2-2; TRBD1 is a possible D gene (5 bases). CDR1 is LGHNA and CDR2 is YSLEER in the germline V gene. The V end lost 0 bases, the J end lost 1 base, and 9 bases lay between the germline ends. The length of the CDR3 is 16 residues. As DNA, the CDR3 is TGCGCCAGCAGCCAAGAAACAGGCTGGAACACCGGGGAGCTGTTTTTT. Its translation: CASSQETGWNTGELFF.

This clone was picked up one time. V and J are TRBV7-9 and TRBJ1-2; D is undetermined. The CDR3 runs to 11 residues. Germline assignment: CDR1 SEHNR and CDR2 FQNEAQ (reference sequence). The V gene lost 5 bases and the J gene lost 3 bases, with 4 bases spanning the gap. CDR3 amino acids: CASSPDYGYTF. The CDR3 DNA reads as TGTGCCAGCAGCCCAGACTATGGCTACACCTTC.

This rearrangement joins TRBV19 to TRBJ1-2; 7 nucleotides agree with TRBD1. The CDR3 consists of 16 residues. From germline, CDR1 is LNHDA and CDR2 SQIVND (reference sequence). The J segment lost 2 bases and the V segment lost 3 bases, leaving 9 bases of the junction unmatched. CDR3 amino acids: CASSILNRGRNYGYTF. CDR3 sequence (DNA): TGTGCCAGTAGTATCCTCAACAGGGGACGAAACTATGGCTACACCTTC.

This clone was observed once. The rearrangement links TRBV2 to TRBJ2-5, with D unresolved. Deletions cut 7 bases from V and 1 base from J, with 10 bases between. The length of the CDR3 is 13 residues. Germline V CDR1 and CDR2: SNHLY, FYNNEI. This CDR3 reads CASMRAAQETQYF. The CDR3 coding sequence is TGTGCCAGCATGAGAGCCGCCCAAGAGACCCAGTACTTC.

The gene calls are TRBV11-2 and TRBJ1-5; D is unresolved. CDR1 is SGHAT, CDR2 FQNNGV, per germline. The CDR3 runs to 13 residues. V gave up 6 bases and J gave up 0 bases, with 6 bases separating them. CDR3 bases: TGTGCCAGCAGTCAAAATAGCAATCAGCCCCAGCATTTT. Translated, it gives CASSQNSNQPQHF. The entire variable domain, with the rest obtained from reference TRBV11-2 and TRBJ1-5, is as follows: EAGVAQSPRYKIIEKRQSVAFWCNPISGHATLYWYQQILGQGPKLLIQFQNNGVVDDSQLPKDRFSAERLKGVDSTLKIQPAKLEDSAVYLCASSQNSNQPQHFGDGTRLSIL.

V gene TRBV6-1 combines with J gene TRBJ1-5, with D perhaps TRBD1 (6 bases). The CDR3 has 19 amino acids. With 0 bases removed from V and 0 bases from J, the gap between germline ends came to 18 bases. The germline gives CDR1 MNHNS, CDR2 SASEGT. The CDR3 DNA sequence: TGTGCCAGCAGTGAAGCGCCAGGGGTGGGGAGATATAGCAATCAGCCCCAGCATTTT. Its translation is CASSEAPGVGRYSNQPQHF.

This chain links TRBV3-1 (or the pseudogene TRBV3-2) with TRBJ1-3; 7 bases line up with TRBD1. This CDR3 comprises 18 residues. V gave up 4 bases and J gave up 1 base; unmatched junction bases: 13. Germline values: CDR1 LGHDT, CDR2 YNNKEL (reference sequence). CDR3 DNA: TGTGCCAGCAGCCTACAAGACAGGGACTTTGGGTCTGGAAACACCATATATTTT. Its protein is CASSLQDRDFGSGNTIYF.

V usage is TRBV30 and J usage is TRBJ1-2; D is ambiguous. Per the germline V gene, CDR1 is GTSNPN and CDR2 is SVGIG (reference sequence). The CDR3 sequence is 10 residues long. The germline V and J ends were trimmed by 7 bases and 4 bases, with 7 bases remaining between them. The CDR3 DNA is TGTGCCTTTGGACTCTATGGCTACACCTTC. It specifies CAFGLYGYTF.

The chain couples TRBV6-2 or TRBV6-3 to TRBJ1-2; D ambiguous. The CDR3 runs 12 residues. Trimming cost V 5 bases and J 7 bases, with 11 bases left between them. Germline CDR1 MNHEY, CDR2 SVGEGT. CDR3: CASSPGIVGYTF. The DNA for the CDR3 is TGTGCCAGCAGTCCCGGGATCGTTGGCTACACCTTC.

The chain couples TRBV28 to TRBJ1-2; possible D gene TRBD1, 6 bases. The CDR3 length is 14 residues. Deletions cut 5 bases from V and 2 bases from J, with 12 bases between. In germline, CDR1 is MDHEN, CDR2 SYDVKM. The CDR3 DNA reads as TGTGCCAGCAGTAAACAGGGCGGGAACTATGGCTACACCTTC. As protein: CASSKQGGNYGYTF.

CDR3 region: CASRRDTYTGELFF. In DNA form, the CDR3 reads TGTGCCAGCAGGAGGGACACCTACACCGGGGAGCTGTTTTTT. The chain links TRBV27 to TRBJ2-2; possible D gene TRBD1, 6 bases. Germline CDR1 is MNHEY and CDR2 is SMNVEV (reference sequence). The CDR3 length is 14 residues. Deletions cut 6 bases from V and 3 bases from J, with 11 bases between.

This clone was recorded only once. V and J are TRBV6-5 and TRBJ1-5; a weak D match, TRBD1 (5 bases). Trimming took off 6 bases at V and 2 bases at J, with 14 bases between the two ends. Germline V CDR1 and CDR2: MNHEY, SVGAGI. The CDR3 spans 15 residues. CDR3 region: CASRTTPGGNQPQHF. CDR3 in DNA: TGTGCCAGCAGGACCACTCCGGGGGGCAATCAGCCCCAGCATTTT.